This T cell receptor (beta chain) was identified during a study of blood T cells in healthy people across ages. For the second PCR, which ran for 7 to 11 cycles, a sample-barcoded 5' primer and a J-beta primer mix were used. Each cDNA was tagged by a template-switch adaptor containing 12 random nucleotides. TCRdb itself ran the 5' RACE reads through MiXCR, one entry per CDR3 protein. This table has roughly 790,000 distinct CDR3 sequences, roughly 44% appearing once. Study results and limitations: Across samples, TCR beta diversity tracked strongly with naive T cell percentage. Unknown CMV status may confound age-related changes in expanded clones. Roughly linearly, TCR beta diversity per million T cells fell as age increased.

With regard to this clonotype: Its matching antigen is unknown.

The length of the CDR3 is 15 residues. The germline V gene encodes CDR1 KGHSH and CDR2 LQKENI. Trimming stripped 0 bases from V and 7 bases from J, with 16 bases between. The rearrangement uses TRBV18 and TRBJ2-7; D unresolved. The sequenced sample consisted of blood. This TCR derives from a woman aged 60-75 years in good health. This CDR3 is CASSPPARDSNEQYF. The CDR3 DNA is TGTGCCAGCTCACCACCAGCGAGAGACTCGAATGAGCAGTACTTC.